Listed below are T cell receptor beta chains from one sample, sequenced in a study of beta chain features in type 1 diabetes. Method: immunoSEQ multiplex PCR; TCRdb's copy keeps in-frame clones and lacks some. The top ten clones hold around 0.02% of a sample with about 900,000 clones, about 17% of them seen once. The sample consisted of naive CD4+ T cells from blood. These TCRs come from a woman between 18 and 29 years old in good health. The CDR3 runs from the conserved cysteine through the conserved F or W.

CDR3 protein: CASSYSLASSSYEQYF; V gene: TRBV6-6; J gene: TRBJ2-7
CDR3 protein: CASSPLVGPIGELFF; V gene: TRBV18; J gene: TRBJ2-2
CDR3 protein: CASIPPKTKAGELFF; V gene: TRBV7-9; J gene: TRBJ2-2
CDR3 protein: CASSPRDRSYEQYF; V gene: TRBV18; J gene: TRBJ2-7
CDR3 protein: CASSESIGSGGKRDTQYF; V gene: TRBV10-1; J gene: TRBJ2-3
CDR3 protein: CASSSGGSDEKLFF; V gene: TRBV7-9; J gene: TRBJ1-4
CDR3 protein: CASSLQKTSMTETQYF; V gene: TRBV7-9; J gene: TRBJ2-5
CDR3 protein: CASSPRQGNTGELFF; V gene: TRBV18; J gene: TRBJ2-2
CDR3 protein: CASSPGQGLGTQYF; V gene: TRBV11-2; J gene: TRBJ2-5
CDR3 protein: CASSLRQGSTDTQYF; V gene: TRBV18; J gene: TRBJ2-3
CDR3 protein: CASTPAGLAFNEQYF; V gene: TRBV5-1; J gene: TRBJ2-7
CDR3 protein: CASSPRYEQGYEAFF; V gene: TRBV7-2; J gene: TRBJ1-1
CDR3 protein: CASSIQGGGTEAFF; V gene: TRBV7-8; J gene: TRBJ1-1
CDR3 protein: CASSLKGSYEQYF; V gene: TRBV7-9; J gene: TRBJ2-7
CDR3 protein: CASSRSSGRAWDTQYF; V gene: TRBV4-3; J gene: TRBJ2-3
CDR3 protein: CASSPFGFDYGYTF; V gene: TRBV5-6; J gene: TRBJ1-2
CDR3 protein: CASSLRDSYEQYF; V gene: TRBV28; J gene: TRBJ2-7
CDR3 protein: CASSLGHGGRASREQYF; V gene: TRBV7-2; J gene: TRBJ2-7
CDR3 protein: CASSLGFPGGNAFF; V gene: TRBV7-8; J gene: TRBJ1-1
CDR3 protein: CASSQETSRADTQYF; V gene: TRBV14; J gene: TRBJ2-3
CDR3 protein: CATSREGAADLREETQYF; V gene: TRBV15; J gene: TRBJ2-5
CDR3 protein: CASSVGMELQETQYF; V gene: TRBV9; J gene: TRBJ2-5
CDR3 protein: CASRVAGTSEIGEQFF; V gene: TRBV19; J gene: TRBJ2-1
CDR3 protein: CASSLQDTQYF; V gene: TRBV5-1; J gene: TRBJ2-3
CDR3 protein: CASSWRGGDQPQHF; V gene: TRBV6-5; J gene: TRBJ1-5
CDR3 protein: CASSSAGEQYF; V gene: TRBV7-9; J gene: TRBJ2-7
CDR3 protein: CASSYAGGPYEQYF; V gene: TRBV6-5; J gene: TRBJ2-7
CDR3 protein: CASSLTGHDEQFF; V gene: TRBV5-6; J gene: TRBJ2-1
CDR3 protein: CASSRGGNQPQHF; V gene: TRBV4-1; J gene: TRBJ1-5
CDR3 protein: CASSLGGQGAWETQYF; V gene: TRBV4-3; J gene: TRBJ2-5
CDR3 protein: CASSSLPSRGGRNQPQHF; V gene: TRBV27; J gene: TRBJ1-5
CDR3 protein: CASSVIRGANEKLFF; V gene: TRBV9; J gene: TRBJ1-4
CDR3 protein: CASRGGQIYEQYF; V gene: TRBV2; J gene: TRBJ2-7
CDR3 protein: CASNDPGLNNEQFF; V gene: TRBV7-2; J gene: TRBJ2-1
CDR3 protein: CASSSDRGRVPNYGYTF; V gene: TRBV27; J gene: TRBJ1-2
CDR3 protein: CASSVASWQGTYNEQFF; V gene: TRBV9; J gene: TRBJ2-1
CDR3 protein: CASSIDVRGGEGYTF; V gene: TRBV19; J gene: TRBJ1-2
CDR3 protein: CASSASLGSNQPQHF; V gene: TRBV2; J gene: TRBJ1-5
CDR3 protein: CASSFWSRGSEQYF; V gene: TRBV7-9; J gene: TRBJ2-7
CDR3 protein: CATAVQGEEETQYF; V gene: TRBV10-3; J gene: TRBJ2-5
CDR3 protein: CAINPGSSYEQYF; V gene: TRBV10-3; J gene: TRBJ2-7
CDR3 protein: CASSDQIAGSYNEQFF; V gene: TRBV6-1; J gene: TRBJ2-1
CDR3 protein: CASSHVTGLAGLARETQYF; V gene: TRBV14; J gene: TRBJ2-5
CDR3 protein: CSADRASTGELFF; V gene: TRBV29-1; J gene: TRBJ2-2
CDR3 protein: CASSYSGTSGSYEQYF; V gene: TRBV6-5; J gene: TRBJ2-7
CDR3 protein: CASRQLAHTEAFF; V gene: TRBV19; J gene: TRBJ1-1
CDR3 protein: CSVELLGFHEQYF; V gene: TRBV29-1; J gene: TRBJ2-7
CDR3 protein: CASSSSREGKYNEQFF; V gene: TRBV11-2; J gene: TRBJ2-1
CDR3 protein: CSASGSTDEQFF; V gene: TRBV29-1; J gene: TRBJ2-1
CDR3 protein: CASSPSNSYEQYF; V gene: TRBV18; J gene: TRBJ2-7
CDR3 protein: CASSLGTDTQYF; V gene: TRBV18; J gene: TRBJ2-3
CDR3 protein: CASSSPRQEAQYF; V gene: TRBV11-2; J gene: TRBJ2-5
CDR3 protein: CSAHKTGELFF; V gene: TRBV20-1; J gene: TRBJ2-2
CDR3 protein: CASSPGLAHSYNEQFF; V gene: TRBV9; J gene: TRBJ2-1
CDR3 protein: CASSRGLAGAMETQYF; V gene: TRBV5-6; J gene: TRBJ2-5
CDR3 protein: CASSEGNNEQFF; V gene: TRBV25-1; J gene: TRBJ2-1
CDR3 protein: CASSALGQLYGYTF; V gene: TRBV19; J gene: TRBJ1-2
CDR3 protein: CAMGGSGGKGSYEQYF; V gene: TRBV10-3; J gene: TRBJ2-7
CDR3 protein: CASSGRPGYNEQFF; V gene: TRBV6-1; J gene: TRBJ2-1